The 15 T cell receptor beta chains below come from one sample, sequenced in a study of early stage breast cancer tumors. Sequenced by immunoSEQ multiplex PCR; TCRdb stores in-frame clones only, minus some. The table lists around 78,000 clones, under 85% of them singletons. The source material was blood. Every receptor here comes from a person aged 55 to 75 with breast cancer.

The chain joins TRBV27 to TRBJ1-4; 7 nucleotides match TRBD1. Germline assignment: CDR1 MNHEY and CDR2 SMNVEV (reference sequence). V was clipped by 2 bases and J by 8 bases; unmatched bases: 5. The CDR3 spans 14 residues. The CDR3 here is CASSLRDSVEKLFF. The CDR3 region has the DNA TGTGCCAGCAGTTTAAGGGACAGCGTCGAAAAACTGTTTTTT.

The chain has TRBV11-2 and TRBJ2-5; TRBD2 matches at 7 bases. Unmatched junction bases numbered 8, after V lost 7 bases and J lost 3 bases. Germline V CDR1 and CDR2: SGHAT, FQNNGV. The CDR3 has 14 residues. CDR3 sequence reads: CASNHGLEKETQYF. The CDR3 DNA reads TGTGCCAGCAACCACGGACTAGAAAAAGAGACCCAGTACTTC.

The gene calls are TRBV28 and TRBJ1-6, with 8 nucleotides matching TRBD1. V dropped 6 bases and J dropped 6; count of bases not matched to a gene: 4. The germline gives CDR1 MDHEN, CDR2 SYDVKM. This CDR3 region has 14 residues. Written as DNA, the CDR3 is TGTGCCAGCAGAACGGACAGGGTTAATTCACCCCTCCACTTT. Protein: CASRTDRVNSPLHF.

V is TRBV7-8 and J is TRBJ1-1; D not resolved. CDR1 is SGHVS, CDR2 FQNEAQ, per germline. The V gene lost 2 bases and the J gene lost 6 bases, with 10 bases spanning the gap. This CDR3 comprises 13 residues. Here the CDR3 reads CASSLRLSAEAFF. The CDR3 bases are TGTGCCAGCAGCTTAAGGCTCTCCGCTGAAGCTTTCTTT. The full variable domain, rest sourced from reference TRBV7-8 and TRBJ1-1, is GAGVSQSPRYKVAKRGQDVALRCDPISGHVSLFWYQQALGQGPEFLTYFQNEAQLDKSGLPSDRFFAERPEGSVSTLKIQRTQQEDSAVYLCASSLRLSAEAFFGQGTRLTVV.

This clone was observed a few times. CDR3 protein: CASTRGYEQYF. CDR3 nucleotides: TGTGCCAGCACCCGGGGGTACGAGCAGTACTTC. This sequence joins TRBV6-5 and TRBJ2-7, with D possibly matching TRBD2 (6 bases). Trimming cost V 7 bases and J 4 bases, with 8 bases left between them. From germline, CDR1 is MNHEY and CDR2 SVGAGI. This CDR3 has 11 residues.

The chain employs TRBV19 and TRBJ1-1; possibly TRBD1 for D (5 bases). This CDR3 has 15 residues. Germline CDR1 reads LNHDA; CDR2 reads SQIVND (reference sequence). The germline V and J ends were trimmed by 3 bases and 3 bases, with 14 bases remaining between them. This CDR3 reads CASSISGGGHTEAFF. The CDR3 DNA reads TGTGCCAGTAGTATCAGCGGGGGGGGACACACTGAAGCTTTCTTT.

This rearrangement joins TRBV2 to TRBJ1-5, with D hard to call. This CDR3 contains 13 residues. The V and J ends lost 3 bases and 1 base respectively, with 4 bases between them. Looked up from germline, CDR1 is SNHLY and CDR2 is FYNNEI. The CDR3 DNA is TGTGCCAGCAGTGATCAGAGCAATCAGCCCCAGCATTTT. This codes for CASSDQSNQPQHF. The complete variable domain, with remaining parts taken from reference TRBV2 and TRBJ1-5, reads EPEVTQTPSHQVTQMGQEVILRCVPISNHLYFYWYRQILGQKVEFLVSFYNNEISEKSEIFDDQFSVERPDGSNFTLKIRSTKLEDSAMYFCASSDQSNQPQHFGDGTRLSIL.

The rearrangement joins TRBV9 to TRBJ2-7; D might be TRBD1 or TRBD2, each matching 5 bases. Trimming took off 4 bases at V and 6 bases at J, with 17 bases between the two ends. The germline CDR1 and CDR2 sequences are SGDLS and YYNGEE. The CDR3 totals 14 residues. The CDR3 coding sequence is TGTGCCAGCAGCCCGGGGCAGGACCACCGCGAGCAGTACTTC. Translated, it gives CASSPGQDHREQYF.

This chain uses TRBV5-1 with TRBJ1-1, with D maybe TRBD1 (5 bases). This CDR3 region has 15 residues. Germline V gene sequence: CDR1 SGHRS, CDR2 YFSETQ. With 0 bases removed from V and 1 base from J, the gap between germline ends came to 10 bases. CDR3 protein: CASSLGQGANTEAFF. The CDR3 DNA reads TGCGCCAGCAGCTTGGGGCAGGGTGCGAACACTGAAGCTTTCTTT.

The V call is TRBV5-4, the J call TRBJ2-3; D ambiguous. Per germline, CDR1 SGHNT and CDR2 YYREEE (reference sequence). V lost 0 bases, J lost 5 bases, and 10 bases lay in between. There are 14 residues in the CDR3. The CDR3 spells CASSLDEVRDTQYF. In DNA form, the CDR3 reads TGTGCCAGCAGCTTGGACGAAGTCCGAGATACGCAGTATTTT.

This sequence joins TRBV2 and TRBJ2-2; weak D call: TRBD2 (5 bases). The CDR3 covers 16 residues. The V gene's germline CDR1 is SNHLY and CDR2 FYNNEI. V was trimmed by 6 bases and J by 4 bases, leaving 18 bases between them. The CDR3 sequence is CASSAGLSLSTGELFF. The CDR3 nucleotides read TGTGCCAGCAGCGCCGGACTGAGCCTGAGCACCGGGGAGCTGTTTTTT.

This clone has just a few counts. The V gene is TRBV4-1, the J gene TRBJ2-2; D possibly matches TRBD1 or TRBD2 (5 bases each). V was clipped by 3 bases and J by 7 bases, with 9 bases between them. In germline, CDR1 is MGHRA, CDR2 YSYEKL. The CDR3 runs 13 residues. The CDR3 DNA is TGCGCCAGCAGCCATGGGACCGGCGGGGAGCTGTTTTTT. This translates into CASSHGTGGELFF.

The CDR3 region is CASSRSPTGSSYEQYF. DNA of the CDR3: TGTGCCAGCAGCCGCTCCCCGACAGGGAGCTCCTACGAGCAGTACTTC. The V and J genes are TRBV27 and TRBJ2-7; 7 bases line up with TRBD1. The CDR3 loop spans 16 amino acids. With V trimmed by 6 bases and J by 0 bases, 11 bases remained unmatched. Germline V CDR1 and CDR2: MNHEY, SMNVEV (reference sequence).

V gene TRBV5-1 combines with J gene TRBJ2-1; possible D gene TRBD2, 6 bases. The germline V and J ends were trimmed by 3 bases and 8 bases, with 18 bases remaining between them. CDR3 length: 15 residues. CDR1 is SGHRS, CDR2 YFSETQ, per germline. CDR3 sequence reads: CASSSGLPPRDEQFF. CDR3 coding DNA: TGCGCCAGCAGCTCGGGACTCCCTCCGCGCGATGAGCAGTTCTTC.

The chain joins TRBV6-6 to TRBJ2-1; 9 positions match TRBD1. Trimming took 5 bases from V and 4 from J; bases not matched to a gene: 6. Germline V CDR1 and CDR2: MNHNY, SVGAGI (reference sequence). The length of the CDR3 is 15 residues. The CDR3 loop is CASSKPDRGYNEQFF. Written as DNA, the CDR3 is TGTGCCAGCAGTAAACCGGACAGGGGATACAATGAGCAGTTCTTC.